These 27 T cell receptor beta chains originate from one sample sequenced in a study of response to subunit inactivated influenza vaccine. TCRdb reanalysed the RT-PCR reads using MiXCR and keeps one entry per CDR3 protein. This sample carries some 550,000 distinct CDR3 sequences, 20% to 25% of them seen once, and the ten largest clones take about 3%. These data also featured in a second study, about T cells expressing NK-cell markers. That source reports: Libraries used 5'RACE template switching adding universal primer site and UMIs.

The sequences come from CD4+ T cells sorted from PBMCs, collected less than 13 days after vaccination. The origin of the receptors is a man aged 45 to 65 who received an inactivated influenza vaccine.

This clonotype was recorded a few times. The V and J genes are TRBV20-1 and TRBJ1-1; 8 nucleotides match TRBD1. Germline V lookup: CDR1 DFQATT, CDR2 SNEGSKA (reference sequence). V was clipped by 5 bases and J by 4 bases; unmatched bases: 3. The CDR3 sequence is 12 residues long. CDR3 protein: CSAHRGSTEAFF. CDR3 nucleotide sequence: TGCAGTGCTCACAGGGGGAGCACTGAAGCTTTCTTT.

The chain has TRBV12-3 or TRBV12-4 and TRBJ1-1; D is unresolved. Trimming shortened V by 3 bases and J by 2 bases, and 10 bases separated the two germline ends. The length of the CDR3 is 14 residues. The CDR3 DNA sequence: TGTGCCAGCAGTTTTAACAGACCTAACACTGAAGCTTTCTTT. It yields the protein CASSFNRPNTEAFF.

The V and J genes are TRBV4-2 and TRBJ2-1; TRBD2 aligns across 9 bases. The CDR3 is made up of 14 amino acids. Germline assignment: CDR1 LGHNA and CDR2 YNFKEQ. The V and J ends lost 6 bases and 4 bases, in that order; junction bases with no gene match: 4. CDR3 loop: CASRKAGGYNEQFF. The CDR3 DNA reads TGTGCCAGCAGAAAAGCGGGGGGATACAATGAGCAGTTCTTC.

This clonotype appeared a single time. The chain is built from TRBV5-1 and TRBJ2-6, with D perhaps assigned TRBD1 or TRBD2 (5 bases each). The V end lost 6 bases, the J end lost 2 bases, and 6 bases lay between the germline ends. The CDR3 has 13 residues. Germline lookup yields CDR1 SGHRS and CDR2 YFSETQ. CDR3 region: CASMGAGANVLTF. The CDR3 nucleotides are TGCGCCAGCATGGGGGCTGGGGCCAACGTCCTGACTTTC.

The V gene is TRBV7-2, the J gene TRBJ2-3; 12 positions match TRBD2. Germline V lookup: CDR1 SGHTA, CDR2 FQGNSA. Germline trimming cut 5 bases from V and 5 bases from J; bases unmatched to any gene: 5. The CDR3 sequence is 15 residues long. CDR3 protein: CASSQRLAGVDTQYF. CDR3 DNA sequence: TGTGCCAGCAGCCAAAGACTAGCGGGAGTAGATACGCAGTATTTT.

The chain links TRBV5-1 to TRBJ2-2; 10 nucleotides agree with TRBD2. Germline trimming cut 2 bases from V and 2 bases from J; bases unmatched to any gene: 3. This CDR3 has 16 residues. Germline-derived CDR1 and CDR2 are SGHRS and YFSETQ. The CDR3 loop is CASSLTSGINTGELFF. CDR3 bases: TGCGCCAGCAGCTTAACTAGCGGGATAAACACCGGGGAGCTGTTTTTT.

This clonotype turned up a few times. This sequence joins TRBV10-3 and TRBJ2-7; 9 bases match TRBD2. V was pared by 5 bases and J by 6 bases, with 8 bases of the junction left unmatched. The CDR3 runs 14 residues. Per the germline V gene, CDR1 is ENHRY and CDR2 is SYGVKD. The CDR3 loop is CAISPPGLASEQYF. Here the CDR3 DNA reads TGTGCCATCAGTCCACCGGGACTAGCTTCCGAGCAGTACTTC.

There are many counts of this clonotype. The rearrangement uses TRBV10-2 and TRBJ2-3; 7 bases match TRBD2. In germline, CDR1 is WSHSY, CDR2 SAAADI. The CDR3 runs to 15 residues. Trimming removed 6 bases from V and 2 bases from J; junction bases left unmatched: 8. Here the CDR3 reads CASRATSVYTDTQYF. Written as DNA, the CDR3 is TGCGCCAGCAGGGCTACTAGCGTCTACACAGATACGCAGTATTTT.

J is TRBJ2-4 and V is TRBV20-1; 7 bases are a match to TRBD1. The germline gives CDR1 DFQATT, CDR2 SNEGSKA (reference sequence). CDR3 length: 13 amino acids. Trimming at V came to 5 bases and at J to 6 bases, leaving 7 bases not matched to a gene. The CDR3 sequence: CSAPTGNGNIQYF. CDR3 nucleotide sequence: TGCAGTGCTCCGACAGGGAACGGAAACATTCAGTACTTC.

The V and J genes are TRBV6-1 and TRBJ2-7; D might be TRBD1 (6 bases). V was pared by 0 bases and J by 3 bases, with 15 bases between. Germline loops: CDR1 MNHNS, CDR2 SASEGT. This CDR3 is 16 amino acids long. CDR3 coding DNA: TGTGCCAGCAGTGAAGCTTGGGCAGGGGAATACTACGAGCAGTACTTC. This gives the protein CASSEAWAGEYYEQYF.

The table lists this clonotype with many counts. V gene TRBV5-1 combines with J gene TRBJ1-1; 7 bases map to TRBD1. This CDR3 contains 17 residues. CDR1 and CDR2 (germline): SGHRS, YFSETQ. V dropped 4 bases and J dropped 1; count of bases not matched to a gene: 13. The CDR3 DNA follows: TGCGCCAGCAGCATAAGGGGGCCTGGGGCCGGGAACACTGAAGCTTTCTTT. It is translated as CASSIRGPGAGNTEAFF. Drawing the rest from reference TRBV5-1 and TRBJ1-1, the complete variable domain is KAGVTQTPRYLIKTRGQQVTLSCSPISGHRSVSWYQQTPGQGLQFLFEYFSETQRNKGNFPGRFSGRQFSNSRSEMNVSTLELGDSALYLCASSIRGPGAGNTEAFFGQGTRLTVV.

The table lists this clonotype with a count of one. V usage is TRBV7-2 and J usage is TRBJ2-1, with TRBD2 matching over 11 bases. The CDR3 spans 16 residues. The V gene's germline CDR1 is SGHTA and CDR2 FQGNSA. J was trimmed by 6 bases and V by 5 bases; bases with no gene match: 9. CDR3 amino acids: CASSPFSGRARNEQFF. DNA of the CDR3: TGTGCCAGCAGCCCGTTTAGCGGGAGGGCCCGCAATGAGCAGTTCTTC. Full variable domain (missing parts from reference TRBV7-2 and TRBJ2-1): GAGVSQSPSNKVTEKGKDVELRCDPISGHTALYWYRQSLGQGLEFLIYFQGNSAPDKSGLPSDRFSAERTGGSVSTLTIQRTQQEDSAVYLCASSPFSGRARNEQFFGPGTRLTVL.

This clonotype came up a few times. The chain is built from TRBV3-1 and TRBJ1-6; D not resolved. Germline V gene lookup returns CDR1 LGHDT and CDR2 YNNKEL (reference sequence). The CDR3 length is 13 residues. The V and J ends lost 1 base and 7 bases respectively, with 5 bases between them. In DNA, the CDR3 is TGTGCCAGCAGCCAAGTAAGAAATTCACCCCTCCACTTT. As protein: CASSQVRNSPLHF.

The gene calls are TRBV7-2 and TRBJ1-2, with a possible D match to TRBD1 (5 bases). Germline loops: CDR1 SGHTA, CDR2 FQGNSA. This CDR3 region has 15 residues. Trimming left V 1 base short and J 0 bases short, with 9 bases between. CDR3 in amino acids: CASSLDPTANYGYTF. The CDR3 DNA reads TGTGCCAGCAGCTTAGACCCGACAGCTAACTATGGCTACACCTTC.

The chain carries TRBV9 and TRBJ2-6; D is ambiguous. Trimming took 4 bases from V and 1 from J, leaving 12 bases between them. The CDR3 is 16 residues long. Germline-derived CDR1 and CDR2 are SGDLS and YYNGEE. In DNA, the CDR3 is TGTGCCAGCAGCCCTCGGTGGCTGTCTGGGGCCAACGTCCTGACTTTC. Amino acids: CASSPRWLSGANVLTF. Combining the CDR3 with reference TRBV9 and TRBJ2-6 gives the whole variable domain DSGVTQTPKHLITATGQRVTLRCSPRSGDLSVYWYQQSLDQGLQFLIQYYNGEERAKGNILERFSAQQFPDLHSELNLSSLELGDSALYFCASSPRWLSGANVLTFGAGSRLTVL.

This chain links TRBV10-3 with TRBJ1-1; 7 nucleotides match TRBD1. Looked up from germline, CDR1 is ENHRY and CDR2 is SYGVKD. V gave up 8 bases and J gave up 4 bases; unmatched junction bases: 10. The CDR3 runs to 14 residues. The CDR3 region is CAIQGNRGGTEAFF. Here the CDR3 DNA reads TGTGCCATCCAGGGGAACAGGGGAGGCACTGAAGCTTTCTTT.

The chain employs TRBV20-1 and TRBJ2-7; D is uncertain. Trimming left V 3 bases short and J 5 bases short, with 5 bases between. The CDR3 length is 10 residues. CDR1 DFQATT and CDR2 SNEGSKA come from the germline V gene (reference sequence). Here the CDR3 reads CSASRNEQYF. The CDR3 nucleotides read TGCAGTGCTAGTAGGAACGAGCAGTACTTC.

This clonotype was observed many times. V usage is TRBV29-1 and J usage is TRBJ2-5; 10 bases are a match to TRBD2. This CDR3 contains 13 residues. Trimming at V came to 7 bases and at J to 3 bases, leaving 5 bases not matched to a gene. Germline-derived CDR1 and CDR2 are SQVTM and ANQGSEA. The CDR3 DNA reads as TGCAGCGGAGCGGGAGGGCCGAAAGAGACCCAGTACTTC. This gives the protein CSGAGGPKETQYF.

Note on this clonotype: One junction end does not reproduce the germline sequence, and a read error may be involved. The chain uses TRBV7-6 and TRBJ1-1; the D gene is possibly TRBD1 (5 bases). The CDR3 consists of 16 residues. Germline V gene lookup returns CDR1 SGHVS and CDR2 FNYEAQ. The CDR3 sequence is CASSLGYGALNTEAFF. CDR3 nucleotides: TGTGCCAGCAGTTTAGGGTACGGGGCTCTGAACACTGAAGCTTTCTTT.

The V gene is TRBV15, the J gene TRBJ2-1; TRBD2 is a possible D gene (6 bases). Germline-derived CDR1 and CDR2 are LNHNV and YYDKDF (reference sequence). The CDR3 has 15 amino acids. The V gene lost 0 bases and the J gene lost 12 bases, with 18 bases spanning the gap. Written as DNA, the CDR3 is TGTGCCACCAGCAGAGAAGCGGCCTCAGACGGGGGGCAGTTCTTC. This translates into CATSREAASDGGQFF.

This chain connects TRBV15 to TRBJ2-1; 8 nucleotides align to TRBD2. The CDR3 spans 17 residues. CDR1 is LNHNV, CDR2 YYDKDF, per germline (reference sequence). Trimming took 2 bases from V and 6 from J; bases not matched to a gene: 12. The CDR3 DNA sequence: TGTGCCACCAGCAGATTAGAAGGACTAGCCTTCGGCAATGAGCAGTTCTTC. Amino acids: CATSRLEGLAFGNEQFF.

This sequence joins TRBV7-6 and TRBJ2-7; D is unclear. V lost 5 bases and J lost 6, with 14 bases in between. The CDR3 is made up of 13 amino acids. Germline V gene sequence: CDR1 SGHVS, CDR2 FNYEAQ. CDR3 residues: CASSRRSAGEQYF. The CDR3 DNA reads TGTGCCAGCAGCCGACGTAGTGCTGGCGAGCAGTACTTC.

This clonotype appeared a few times. The chain recombines TRBV6-5 with TRBJ1-5; the D gene is possibly TRBD1 (6 bases). From germline, CDR1 is MNHEY and CDR2 SVGAGI. Trimming shortened V by 0 bases and J by 5 bases, and 14 bases separated the two germline ends. The CDR3 spans 16 residues. The CDR3 DNA follows: TGTGCCAGCAGTTACTCGACGGGGGCGCGGGATCAGCCCCAGCATTTT. Its translation is CASSYSTGARDQPQHF.

This chain connects TRBV11-1 to TRBJ2-7; D is unresolved. The V end was cut by 3 bases, the J end by 3 bases, with 6 bases between. Germline V lookup: CDR1 SGHAT, CDR2 FQDESV (reference sequence). The CDR3 is made up of 12 amino acids. CDR3 amino acids: CASSLDFYEQYF. The CDR3 coding sequence is TGTGCCAGCAGCTTGGATTTCTACGAGCAGTACTTC.

In this sample, this clonotype turned up many times. This chain uses TRBV6-1 with TRBJ2-5; no firm D call. The CDR3 totals 13 residues. V shed 6 bases and J shed 7 bases, with 15 bases lying between them. Per germline, CDR1 MNHNS and CDR2 SASEGT. As DNA, the CDR3 is TGTGCCAGCAGCCGACCGTCCTTGGTGACCCAGTACTTC. It specifies CASSRPSLVTQYF.

The gene calls are TRBV10-3 and TRBJ2-2; D is unresolved. Germline CDR1 ENHRY, CDR2 SYGVKD. This CDR3 comprises 13 residues. V was pared by 4 bases and J by 1 base, with 4 bases between. The CDR3 protein is CAISGRNTGELFF. DNA of the CDR3: TGTGCCATCAGTGGCAGGAACACCGGGGAGCTGTTTTTT.

This clonotype was detected ten times or more. V is TRBV7-2 and J is TRBJ2-1; possible D gene TRBD1, 6 bases. CDR3 length: 15 residues. Germline V gene sequence: CDR1 SGHTA, CDR2 FQGNSA. V lost 1 base, J lost 1 base, and 8 bases lay in between. This CDR3 reads CASSLGQGSYNEQFF. The DNA for the CDR3 is TGTGCCAGCAGCTTAGGGCAGGGGTCCTACAATGAGCAGTTCTTC.